These 23 T cell receptor beta chains were sequenced from one sample in a study of T cell changes during pregnancy in multiple sclerosis. TCRdb's copy holds only in-frame clones and misses some; the assay was immunoSEQ multiplex PCR. The sample includes 65,000 to 85,000 clones, 94% of them seen just once. Sequencing was performed on peripheral blood, taken in the second trimester of pregnancy. Receptors were obtained from a female donor in good health, enrolled as a control in a pregnancy study.

The V call is TRBV7-2, the J call TRBJ2-1; 8 bases map to TRBD1. CDR3 size: 16 residues. CDR1 is SGHTA, CDR2 FQGNSA, per germline. V shed 0 bases and J 7 bases; nucleotides not matched to a gene: 8. The CDR3 DNA is TGTGCCAGCAGCTTAGCTTCCAGGGGGCTGTGGAATGAGCAGTTCTTC. Translated: CASSLASRGLWNEQFF.

V gene TRBV18 combines with J gene TRBJ1-6; D is possibly TRBD1 (5 bases). Trimming took 2 bases from V and 5 from J, leaving 19 bases between them. There are 18 residues in the CDR3. The V gene's germline CDR1 is KGHSH and CDR2 LQKENI. CDR3 sequence (DNA): TGTGCCAGCTCACCAGAAATTTTGGCCTCGACAGATAATTCACCCCTCCACTTT. The encoded protein is CASSPEILASTDNSPLHF.

The rearrangement joins TRBV28 to TRBJ2-5; TRBD2 aligns across 15 bases. The V gene end was trimmed by 5 bases and the J gene end by 3 bases; junction bases not matched to a gene: 7. Per germline, CDR1 MDHEN and CDR2 SYDVKM. The CDR3 runs to 17 residues. This chain's CDR3 is CASSRGTSGRIEETQYF. The CDR3 coding sequence is TGTGCCAGCAGTAGGGGGACTAGCGGGAGGATCGAAGAGACCCAGTACTTC.

The chain combines TRBV14 with TRBJ2-7; perhaps TRBD2 as D (6 bases). CDR1 is SGHDN and CDR2 is FVKESK in the germline V gene. V lost 5 bases to trimming and J lost 2 bases, with 16 bases between them. The CDR3 has 15 amino acids. Here the CDR3 reads CASSFAEGPTYEQYF. The CDR3 nucleotides are TGTGCCAGCAGCTTCGCGGAGGGGCCGACCTACGAGCAGTACTTC.

This chain links TRBV18 with TRBJ2-1; D gene uncertain. Between the trimmed V and J ends, which lost 0 bases and 5 bases, there was a span of 5 bases. The CDR3 loop spans 13 amino acids. Germline loops: CDR1 KGHSH, CDR2 LQKENI. In DNA, the CDR3 is TGTGCCAGCTCACCACCGGGCAACAATGAGCAGTTCTTC. This gives the protein CASSPPGNNEQFF.

This chain uses TRBV19 with TRBJ2-1; 10 positions agree with TRBD2. With 4 bases clipped from V and 4 bases from J, the junction kept 4 bases outside the gene matches. This CDR3 contains 15 residues. Per the germline V gene, CDR1 is LNHDA and CDR2 is SQIVND (reference sequence). The CDR3 coding sequence is TGTGCCAGTAGTACCGGACTAGCGGCATACAATGAGCAGTTCTTC. Residues: CASSTGLAAYNEQFF.

The sample holds one count of this clone. The rearrangement joins TRBV28 to TRBJ2-1, with 15 bases lining up with TRBD2. The length of the CDR3 is 19 residues. CDR1 and CDR2 (germline): MDHEN, SYDVKM. With V trimmed by 6 bases and J by 8 bases, 17 bases remained unmatched. CDR3 sequence: CASRRTGTSGRFQLYEQFF. CDR3 nucleotide sequence: TGTGCCAGCAGGCGAACCGGGACTAGCGGGAGGTTCCAACTGTATGAGCAGTTCTTC.

The rearrangement links TRBV19 to TRBJ2-7; TRBD2 aligns across 8 bases. CDR3 length: 14 amino acids. Germline loops: CDR1 LNHDA, CDR2 SQIVND (reference sequence). With V trimmed by 3 bases and J by 5 bases, 6 bases remained unmatched. As DNA, the CDR3 is TGTGCCAGTAGTATCCGGGAGGGTACCCACGAGCAGTACTTC. It specifies CASSIREGTHEQYF. The full variable domain, rest sourced from reference TRBV19 and TRBJ2-7, is DGGITQSPKYLFRKEGQNVTLSCEQNLNHDAMYWYRQDPGQGLRLIYYSQIVNDFQKGDIAEGYSVSREKKESFPLTVTSAQKNPTAFYLCASSIREGTHEQYFGPGTRLTVT.

J is TRBJ2-3 and V is TRBV15; 15 nucleotides align to TRBD2. V dropped 6 bases and J dropped 4; count of bases not matched to a gene: 8. Germline CDR1 reads LNHNV; CDR2 reads YYDKDF (reference sequence). This CDR3 has 17 residues. The CDR3 here is CATRWTSGRGESDTQYF. Written as DNA, the CDR3 is TGTGCCACCAGATGGACTAGCGGGAGGGGGGAGTCAGATACGCAGTATTTT.

The chain carries TRBV6-5 and TRBJ2-7, with TRBD2 matching 7 bases. V lost 10 bases to trimming and J lost 5 bases; unmatched junction nucleotides: 11. The CDR3 runs to 13 residues. Germline V gene sequence: CDR1 MNHEY, CDR2 SVGAGI. CDR3 in amino acids: CATCRGEYDEQYF. For the CDR3, the DNA is TGTGCCACTTGTCGGGGGGAGTACGACGAGCAGTACTTC.

V is TRBV5-4 and J is TRBJ2-5, with 7 positions matching TRBD2. CDR3 length equals 15 residues. Trimming took 0 bases from V and 1 from J; bases not matched to a gene: 3. Germline lookup yields CDR1 SGHNT and CDR2 YYREEE (reference sequence). CDR3 residues: CASSLEGGRQETQYF. CDR3 sequence (DNA): TGTGCCAGCAGCTTGGAGGGAGGGCGCCAAGAGACCCAGTACTTC.

This clone showed up just a few times. This sequence joins TRBV11-2 and TRBJ2-7; the match to TRBD2 covers 9 bases. The germline V gene has CDR1 SGHAT and CDR2 FQNNGV. The junction had 11 bases not matched to a gene; V was cut back by 2 bases and J by 9 bases. This CDR3 region has 15 residues. CDR3 nucleotide sequence: TGTGCCAGCAGCTTATCTCTAGCGGGAAGGAGAGGGCAGTACTTC. Translating it yields CASSLSLAGRRGQYF.

The chain employs TRBV25-1 and TRBJ2-1, with TRBD2 as a possible D gene (5 bases). CDR1 and CDR2 from the germline V gene are MGHDK and SYGVNS. The CDR3 is 14 amino acids. Deletions cut 5 bases from V and 3 bases from J, with 11 bases between. The chain's CDR3 is CASSLLSDYNEQFF. In DNA form, the CDR3 reads TGTGCCAGCAGTCTCCTTAGCGACTACAATGAGCAGTTCTTC.

This clone was detected once. The rearrangement links TRBV18 to TRBJ1-2; 7 bases are a match to TRBD1. Germline-derived CDR1 and CDR2 are KGHSH and LQKENI. The V gene end was trimmed by 6 bases and the J gene end by 6 bases; junction bases not matched to a gene: 4. The CDR3 is made up of 12 amino acids. The CDR3 here is CASSPDRDGYTF. The CDR3 nucleotides read TGTGCCAGCTCGCCTGACAGGGATGGCTACACCTTC.

V and J are TRBV28 and TRBJ1-5, with a weak D call TRBD1 (5 bases). V was trimmed by 5 bases and J by 0 bases, leaving 14 bases between them. The CDR3 sequence is 16 residues long. CDR1 MDHEN and CDR2 SYDVKM come from the germline V gene. DNA of the CDR3: TGTGCCAGCAGTGGTGCGGGGCGTTATAGCAATCAGCCCCAGCATTTT. This gives the protein CASSGAGRYSNQPQHF.

V gene TRBV4-1 combines with J gene TRBJ2-7; tentative D call: TRBD1 (6 bases). Looked up from germline, CDR1 is MGHRA and CDR2 is YSYEKL. CDR3 length: 15 residues. The germline V and J ends were trimmed by 3 bases and 3 bases, with 15 bases remaining between them. CDR3 sequence reads: CASSQRMTGLYEQYF. The CDR3 nucleotides are TGCGCCAGCAGCCAGCGCATGACAGGTCTCTACGAGCAGTACTTC.

The table lists this clone with a count of one. The DNA for the CDR3 is TGTGCCACCAGCAGACACGGACTAGCGGGCGGGACCGGGGAGCTGTTTTTT. Its protein is CATSRHGLAGGTGELFF. The chain is built from TRBV15 and TRBJ2-2; 11 bases line up with TRBD2. Per germline, CDR1 LNHNV and CDR2 YYDKDF (reference sequence). V lost 2 bases and J lost 5; bases outside the gene matches: 7. CDR3 length equals 17 residues. The full variable domain, its missing parts supplied by reference TRBV15 and TRBJ2-2, is DAMVIQNPRYQVTQFGKPVTLSCSQTLNHNVMYWYQQKSSQAPKLLFHYYDKDFNNEADTPDNFQSRRPNTSFCFLDIRSPGLGDTAMYLCATSRHGLAGGTGELFFGEGSRLTVL.

The chain has TRBV5-1 and TRBJ2-1; 8 nucleotides agree with TRBD1. This CDR3 has 17 residues. CDR1 and CDR2 from the germline V gene are SGHRS and YFSETQ. The V and J ends lost 0 bases and 4 bases, in that order; junction bases with no gene match: 9. The DNA for the CDR3 is TGCGCCAGCAGCTTGGAAGGACAGGGTAGTAGGTACAATGAGCAGTTCTTC. It specifies CASSLEGQGSRYNEQFF.

The rearrangement links TRBV6-6 to TRBJ2-1, with 8 bases fitting TRBD1. CDR1 MNHNY and CDR2 SVGAGI come from the germline V gene (reference sequence). The CDR3 covers 13 residues. V was pared by 8 bases and J by 5 bases, with 5 bases of the junction left unmatched. Here the CDR3 reads CASSGQGNNEQFF. DNA of the CDR3: TGTGCCAGCTCAGGACAGGGTAACAATGAGCAGTTCTTC.

This rearrangement joins TRBV19 to TRBJ1-5, with TRBD1 identical over 7 bases. Germline lookup yields CDR1 LNHDA and CDR2 SQIVND (reference sequence). This CDR3 region has 15 residues. V dropped 4 bases and J dropped 3; count of bases not matched to a gene: 6. The DNA for the CDR3 is TGTGCCAGTAGTACATCGACAGGGTTCAATCAGCCCCAGCATTTT. This encodes CASSTSTGFNQPQHF.

J is TRBJ2-1 and V is TRBV6-6; D uncertain. Between the trimmed V and J ends, which lost 7 bases and 7 bases, there was a span of 14 bases. The CDR3 runs 13 residues. Germline V gene data show CDR1 as MNHNY and CDR2 as SVGAGI (reference sequence). CDR3 sequence (DNA): TGTGCCAGCACCAGCGACGTATGGAATGAGCAGTTCTTC. Translation gives CASTSDVWNEQFF.

The gene calls are TRBV29-1 and TRBJ2-1; tentatively, D is TRBD1 (6 bases). The V gene's germline CDR1 is SQVTM and CDR2 ANQGSEA. There are 16 residues in the CDR3. Trimming took off 4 bases at V and 9 bases at J, with 25 bases between the two ends. The chain's CDR3 is CSVVPQGQPRGSEQFF. DNA for the CDR3: TGCAGCGTTGTGCCCCAAGGACAGCCTAGGGGAAGTGAGCAGTTCTTC.

The chain uses TRBV7-6 and TRBJ2-1; D might be TRBD2 (6 bases). Germline V lookup: CDR1 SGHVS, CDR2 FNYEAQ. Trimming shortened V by 2 bases and J by 5 bases, and 28 bases separated the two germline ends. This CDR3 has 20 amino acids. The CDR3 DNA reads TGTGCCAGCAGCTTAAAAAGGCATGGGAGGCTAGTATTCCCCCACAATGAGCAGTTCTTC. It encodes CASSLKRHGRLVFPHNEQFF.